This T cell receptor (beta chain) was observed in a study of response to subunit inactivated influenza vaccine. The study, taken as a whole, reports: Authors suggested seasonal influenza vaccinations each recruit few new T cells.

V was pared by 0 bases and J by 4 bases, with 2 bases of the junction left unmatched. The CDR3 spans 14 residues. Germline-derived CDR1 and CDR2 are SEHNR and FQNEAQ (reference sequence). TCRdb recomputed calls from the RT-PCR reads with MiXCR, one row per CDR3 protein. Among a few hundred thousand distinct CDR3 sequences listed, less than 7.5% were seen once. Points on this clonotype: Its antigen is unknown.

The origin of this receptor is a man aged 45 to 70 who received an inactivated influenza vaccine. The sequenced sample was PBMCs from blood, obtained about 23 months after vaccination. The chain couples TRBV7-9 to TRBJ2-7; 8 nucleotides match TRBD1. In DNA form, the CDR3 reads TGTGCCAGCAGCTTAGCGGGACAGGTATACGAGCAGTACTTC. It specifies CASSLAGQVYEQYF.